This passage covers 2 T cell receptor beta chains from one sample sequenced in a study of OX40 agonist ivuxolimab in advanced cancers. Libraries came from the immunoSEQ multiplex PCR assay. What TCRdb holds here is the immuneACCESS table cut down to in-frame rearrangements. Part of the clones is not present; checked against another copy, under half of the missing clones reflect an unresolved V gene, and the others are unexplained. This sample holds some 74,000 clones; around 85% were observed only once. The ten biggest clones cover about 4% of the sample. The sequencing here drew on CD4+ or CD8+ T cells sorted from blood, taken in a trial of the OX40 agonist ivuxolimab. The origin of the receptors is an adult with an advanced solid tumor such as melanoma, head and neck, liver or kidney cancer.

This clone was seen more than once but under ten times. This chain joins TRBV28 and TRBJ1-1, with D uncertain. This CDR3 has 13 residues. V was trimmed by 5 bases and J by 6 bases, leaving 13 bases between them. Germline V gene sequence: CDR1 MDHEN, CDR2 SYDVKM. The chain's CDR3 is CASSPSWEAEAFF. The CDR3 DNA follows: TGTGCCAGCAGTCCCTCTTGGGAGGCTGAAGCTTTCTTT. The entire variable domain, with the rest obtained from reference TRBV28 and TRBJ1-1, is as follows: DVKVTQSSRYLVKRTGEKVFLECVQDMDHENMFWYRQDPGLGLRLIYFSYDVKMKEKGDIPEGYSVSREKKERFSLILESASTNQTSMYLCASSPSWEAEAFFGQGTRLTVV.

The V call is TRBV28, the J call TRBJ2-3; 11 bases match TRBD2. J was trimmed by 7 bases and V by 5 bases; bases with no gene match: 5. The germline V gene encodes CDR1 MDHEN and CDR2 SYDVKM. The length of the CDR3 is 14 residues. In DNA, the CDR3 is TGTGCCAGCAGTCCCCCTAGCGGGAGGAATACGCAGTATTTT. Its protein product is CASSPPSGRNTQYF.